This TCR beta chain was documented in a study of blood T cells in healthy people across ages. There are many counts of this clonotype. Germline CDR1 reads SGHTA; CDR2 reads FQGNSA. CDR3 size: 15 residues. V shed 2 bases, J shed 4 bases, and the junction held 7 bases outside the gene matches. PCR was performed a second time for roughly 7 to 11 cycles using a sample-barcoded 5' primer and a J-beta primer mix. A template-switch adaptor that had 12 random nucleotides put a tag on each cDNA molecule. Via MiXCR, TCRdb re-called the 5' RACE reads, giving one row per CDR3 protein. The sample has about 780,000 distinct CDR3 sequences; about 47% are singletons.

The V call is TRBV7-2, the J call TRBJ1-1, with 7 bases fitting TRBD1. This TCR was recovered from a man older than 75 in good health. The sample comprised blood. The CDR3 DNA reads as TGTGCCAGCAGCTTACGAGGGGGCGTAGGCACTGAAGCTTTCTTT. Its translation: CASSLRGGVGTEAFF.